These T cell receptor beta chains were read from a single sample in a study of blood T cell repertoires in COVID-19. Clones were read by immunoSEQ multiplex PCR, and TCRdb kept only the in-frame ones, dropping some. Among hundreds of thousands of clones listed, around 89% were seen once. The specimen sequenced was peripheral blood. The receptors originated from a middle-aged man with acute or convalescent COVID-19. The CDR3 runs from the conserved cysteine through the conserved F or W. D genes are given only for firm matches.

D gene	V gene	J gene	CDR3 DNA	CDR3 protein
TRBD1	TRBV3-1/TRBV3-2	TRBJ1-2	TGTGCCAGCAGCACAGGGGCTGGTGGCTACACCTTC	CASSTGAGGYTF
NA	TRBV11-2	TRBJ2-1	TGTGCCAGCAGGTGGAGCTATGAGCAGTTCTTC	CASRWSYEQFF
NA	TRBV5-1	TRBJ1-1	TGCGCCAGCAGCTTGGAGGGGCTCAAGGTTCCTGAAGCTTTCTTT	CASSLEGLKVPEAFF
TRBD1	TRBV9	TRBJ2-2	TGTGCCAGCAGCGTAGATCGGGACAGGGGTAACACCGGGGAGCTGTTTTTT	CASSVDRDRGNTGELFF
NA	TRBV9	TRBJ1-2	TGTGCCAGCAGCCCTTTCAACTTGGGCGGCTACACCTTC	CASSPFNLGGYTF
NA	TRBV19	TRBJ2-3	TGTGCCAGTAGTATAACCAGTAGCACAGATACGCAGTATTTT	CASSITSSTDTQYF
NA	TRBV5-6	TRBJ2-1	TGTGCCAGCAGTCTATATTGGAATGAGCAGTTCTTC	CASSLYWNEQFF
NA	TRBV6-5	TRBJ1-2	TGTGCCAGCAGTAACAACAGGGTTAGCATGGATGGCTACACCTTC	CASSNNRVSMDGYTF
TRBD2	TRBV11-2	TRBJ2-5	TGTGCCAGCAGCTCTGGGACTAGCGGGGGTGGGTTGGAGACCCAGTACTTC	CASSSGTSGGGLETQYF
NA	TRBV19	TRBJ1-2	TGTGCCAGTAGGTACGTGGGCATCTCTAACTATGGCTACACCTTC	CASRYVGISNYGYTF
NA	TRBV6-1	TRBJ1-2	TGTGCCAGCAGTGAGTCCTACTATGGCTACACCTTC	CASSESYYGYTF